Described below is a single T cell receptor (beta chain) sequence and its context. The record originates from a study of T cell changes during pregnancy in multiple sclerosis. TCRdb's copy holds only in-frame clones and misses some; the assay was immunoSEQ multiplex PCR. Of tens of thousands of clones listed, 91% are singletons. Germline V gives CDR1 MNHNS, CDR2 SASEGT. The CDR3 consists of 14 residues. The ends were cut back, 3 bases at V and 3 bases at J, with 8 bases in the middle. This TCR was recovered from a female donor with multiple sclerosis, enrolled in a pregnancy study. This chain uses TRBV6-1 with TRBJ1-4; TRBD1 might be the D (5 bases). The specimen was CD4+ T cells from peripheral blood mononuclear cells, collected in the first trimester of pregnancy. The CDR3 DNA reads as TGTGCCAGCAGTGAGGGGGGATCTAATGAAAAACTGTTTTTT. This sequence encodes CASSEGGSNEKLFF.